The text below deals with one TCR beta chain. These data belong to a study of technical replicates of blood from a handful of donors. Sequencing was performed with immunoSEQ multiplex PCR; in TCRdb, only in-frame clones are kept and a portion is missing. The data contain approximately 69,000 clones, around 90% of them seen just once; the ten biggest clones take up 3.5% to 5%. Trimming removed 4 bases from V and 0 bases from J, with 16 bases in between. This CDR3 comprises 16 residues. Germline assignment: CDR1 SGHRS and CDR2 YFSETQ. The sequenced material came from PBMCs. This rearrangement joins TRBV5-1 to TRBJ1-1; D is perhaps TRBD1 (6 bases). The TCR originated in a human donor in good health. Some clones in this sample may be carry-over from other donors' samples. The CDR3 sequence is CASSPAAGALNTEAFF. CDR3 nucleotide sequence: TGCGCCAGCAGCCCTGCGGCAGGGGCATTGAACACTGAAGCTTTCTTT.